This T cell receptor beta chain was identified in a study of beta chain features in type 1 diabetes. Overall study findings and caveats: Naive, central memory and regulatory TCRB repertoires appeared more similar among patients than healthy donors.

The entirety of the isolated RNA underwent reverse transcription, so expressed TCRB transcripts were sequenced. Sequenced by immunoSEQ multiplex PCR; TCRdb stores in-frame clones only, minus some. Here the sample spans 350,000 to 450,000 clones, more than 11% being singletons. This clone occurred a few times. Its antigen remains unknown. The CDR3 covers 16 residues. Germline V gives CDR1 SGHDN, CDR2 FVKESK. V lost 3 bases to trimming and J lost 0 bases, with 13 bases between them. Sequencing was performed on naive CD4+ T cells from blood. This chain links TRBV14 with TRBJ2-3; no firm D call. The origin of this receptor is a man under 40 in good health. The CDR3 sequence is CASSQPLQPSTDTQYF. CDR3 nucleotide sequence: TGTGCCAGCAGCCAGCCCCTGCAGCCTAGCACAGATACGCAGTATTTT.